Listed below are T cell receptor beta chains from one sample, sequenced in a study of T cell changes during pregnancy in multiple sclerosis. TCRdb's copy holds only in-frame clones and misses some; the assay was immunoSEQ multiplex PCR. The repertoire includes approximately 52,000 clones, roughly 92% of them detected once, and approximately 0.25% sits in the top ten. The source material was CD4+ T cells from peripheral blood mononuclear cells, sampled in the third trimester of pregnancy. These receptors originate from a female donor with multiple sclerosis, enrolled in a pregnancy study. The CDR3 runs from the conserved cysteine through the conserved F or W. A D gene is named only where the DNA matches it firmly. Part of the rows lack a size; the others show once, few, many or a class for expanded clones.

clone_size	d_call	v_call	j_call	cdr3_aa	cdr3_nt
-	TRBD2	TRBV5-1	TRBJ2-7	CASSRSGGSSYEQYF	TGCGCCAGCAGCAGGAGCGGGGGAAGCTCCTACGAGCAGTACTTC
-	-	TRBV5-6	TRBJ2-1	CASSLAGSNFNEQFF	TGTGCCAGCAGCTTGGCAGGGTCCAATTTCAATGAGCAGTTCTTC
-	-	TRBV5-5	TRBJ2-7	CASSLERIYEQYF	TGTGCCAGCAGCTTGGAGCGGATCTACGAGCAGTACTTC
-	-	TRBV5-1	TRBJ2-5	CASRYHSNQETQYF	TGCGCCAGCAGGTACCACAGCAACCAAGAGACCCAGTACTTC
-	TRBD1	TRBV5-8	TRBJ1-6	CASSFPAGQGNSPLHF	TGTGCCAGCAGCTTCCCGGCGGGACAGGGGAACTCACCCCTCCACTTT
-	TRBD1	TRBV4-1	TRBJ2-5	CASSQVWDSPQETQYF	TGCGCCAGCAGCCAAGTTTGGGACAGCCCGCAAGAGACCCAGTACTTC
-	TRBD2	TRBV27	TRBJ2-1	CASSLLWRESEQFF	TGTGCCAGCAGTCTCCTCTGGCGGGAGAGTGAGCAGTTCTTC
once	-	TRBV18	TRBJ1-5	CASSPQGGAEQPQHF	TGTGCCAGCTCACCACAAGGGGGAGCCGAACAGCCCCAGCATTTT
-	-	TRBV19	TRBJ2-2	CAGLSSRTGELFF	TGTGCCGGACTCTCCAGTCGCACCGGGGAGCTGTTTTTT
-	-	TRBV7-9	TRBJ1-1	CASSLWTDTEAFF	TGTGCCAGCAGCCTATGGACAGACACTGAAGCTTTCTTT
-	TRBD2	TRBV7-7	TRBJ2-5	CASSWTAGAQETQYF	TGTGCCAGCAGCTGGACAGCGGGGGCACAAGAGACCCAGTACTTC
-	-	TRBV5-1	TRBJ2-7	CASSLGNRDTYEQYF	TGCGCCAGCAGCTTGGGAAACCGGGACACCTACGAGCAGTACTTC
-	-	TRBV7-9	TRBJ1-3	CASSLLQGKLSGNTIYF	TGTGCCAGCAGCTTACTACAGGGAAAACTCTCTGGAAACACCATATATTTT
-	-	TRBV27	TRBJ1-2	CASSLYGGDGYTF	TGTGCCAGCAGTTTATACGGAGGGGATGGCTACACCTTC
-	TRBD1	TRBV5-3	TRBJ2-7	CARRAGTGAYEQYF	TGTGCCAGAAGGGCCGGGACAGGGGCCTACGAGCAGTACTTC
-	-	TRBV6-5	TRBJ1-3	CASSSRSSGNTIYF	TGTGCCAGCAGTTCAAGGAGCTCTGGAAACACCATATATTTT
-	-	TRBV7-8	TRBJ1-2	CASSLEARGFHYGYTF	TGTGCCAGCAGCTTAGAGGCCAGGGGCTTCCACTATGGCTACACCTTC
-	TRBD1	TRBV18	TRBJ1-1	CASSREGAVTEAFF	TGTGCCAGCTCACGAGAGGGGGCCGTCACTGAAGCTTTCTTT
once	-	TRBV6-1	TRBJ1-2	CASSDYIYYGYTF	TGTGCCAGCAGCGACTACATTTACTATGGCTACACCTTC
-	-	TRBV20-1	TRBJ2-5	CSGQFQETQYF	TGCAGTGGACAGTTTCAAGAGACCCAGTACTTC
-	-	TRBV5-1	TRBJ2-1	CASSLESGDEQFF	TGCGCCAGCAGCTTGGAGAGCGGCGATGAGCAGTTCTTC
-	TRBD1	TRBV11-2	TRBJ2-7	CASSPRQGAHEQYF	TGTGCCAGCAGCCCCCGACAGGGGGCCCACGAGCAGTACTTC
-	TRBD1	TRBV9	TRBJ1-3	CASSVGTGATSGNTIYF	TGTGCCAGCAGCGTAGGGACAGGGGCTACCTCTGGAAACACCATATATTTT
-	TRBD2	TRBV6-1	TRBJ2-1	CASSWGGNEQFF	TGTGCCAGCAGTTGGGGGGGCAATGAGCAGTTCTTC
-	-	TRBV28	TRBJ2-7	CASSLPQGGYGYEQYF	TGTGCCAGCAGTTTACCTCAGGGGGGATACGGCTACGAGCAGTACTTC
once	-	TRBV7-3	TRBJ1-3	CASSLNPGPGNTIYF	TGTGCCAGCAGCTTAAATCCAGGGCCTGGAAACACCATATATTTT
-	TRBD2	TRBV14	TRBJ2-6	CASSHFSGGARISGANVLTF	TGTGCCAGCAGCCATTTCTCGGGGGGGGCGCGAATCTCCGGGGCCAACGTCCTGACTTTC
-	-	TRBV9	TRBJ2-2	CASSVAPIEGVTGELFF	TGTGCCAGCAGCGTAGCGCCCATTGAGGGGGTCACCGGGGAGCTGTTTTTT
once	TRBD2	TRBV7-6	TRBJ2-2	CASSSLAGGPFLNTGELFF	TGTGCCAGCAGCTCATTAGCGGGGGGCCCATTTCTGAACACCGGGGAGCTGTTTTTT
-	TRBD1	TRBV5-4	TRBJ2-5	CASSSNRDRQETQYF	TGTGCCAGCAGCTCTAACCGGGACAGACAAGAGACCCAGTACTTC
-	-	TRBV18	TRBJ1-2	CASSPPVLNYGYTF	TGTGCCAGCTCACCACCGGTACTTAACTATGGCTACACCTTC
-	TRBD2	TRBV27	TRBJ2-1	CASSFFRGRAIYNEQFF	TGTGCCAGCAGTTTTTTTCGGGGGAGGGCTATCTACAATGAGCAGTTCTTC
-	-	TRBV7-2	TRBJ1-5	CASSTSHGSGQPQHF	TGTGCCAGCAGCACAAGTCACGGGTCGGGTCAGCCCCAGCATTTT
-	-	TRBV5-1	TRBJ2-3	CASRGGLYTDTQYF	TGCGCCAGCCGCGGGGGCCTCTACACAGATACGCAGTATTTT
-	-	TRBV15	TRBJ1-1	CATSRPRGKAFF	TGTGCCACCAGCAGACCCCGCGGGAAGGCTTTCTTT